The clone carrying this T cell receptor (beta chain) was observed once. The same CDR3 can be traced to other DNA sequences in this sample. The data derive from a study of shared clonotypes between healthy human individuals. Here immunoSEQ multiplex PCR was the method, and the copy in TCRdb shows in-frame clones only, minus some. Of just over 2,000,000 clones listed, 85% to 95% are singletons. Germline CDR1 is SGHRS and CDR2 is YFSETQ. With V trimmed by 2 bases and J by 1 base, 4 bases remained unmatched. The CDR3 runs to 15 residues. V and J are TRBV5-1 and TRBJ2-7; the match to TRBD1 covers 9 bases. Sequenced sample: naive CD4+ T cells sorted from blood. Subset here: CD45RA+ positively selected. The source is a man between 18 and 35 years old in good health. The CDR3 DNA sequence: TGCGCCAGCAGCTTAGGACAGGGGTCTTCCTACGAGCAGTACTTC. Translated: CASSLGQGSSYEQYF.